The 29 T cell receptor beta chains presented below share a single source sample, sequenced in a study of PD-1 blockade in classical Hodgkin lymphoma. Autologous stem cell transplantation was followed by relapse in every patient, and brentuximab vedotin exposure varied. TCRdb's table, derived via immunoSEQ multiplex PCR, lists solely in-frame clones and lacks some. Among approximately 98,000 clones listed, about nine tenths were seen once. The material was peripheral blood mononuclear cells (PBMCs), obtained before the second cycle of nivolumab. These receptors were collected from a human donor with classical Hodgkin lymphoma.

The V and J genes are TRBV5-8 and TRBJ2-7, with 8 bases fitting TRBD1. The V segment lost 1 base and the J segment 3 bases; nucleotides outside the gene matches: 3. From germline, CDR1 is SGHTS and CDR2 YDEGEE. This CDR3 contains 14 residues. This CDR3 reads CASSLLQGGYEQYF. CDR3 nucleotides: TGTGCCAGCAGCTTGTTACAGGGGGGCTACGAGCAGTACTTC.

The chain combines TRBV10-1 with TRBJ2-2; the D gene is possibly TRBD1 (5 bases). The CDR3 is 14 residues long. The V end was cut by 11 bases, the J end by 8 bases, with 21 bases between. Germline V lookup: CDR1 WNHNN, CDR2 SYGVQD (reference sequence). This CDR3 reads CALNFRANSGELFF. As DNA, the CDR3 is TGCGCCCTTAATTTCAGGGCGAACTCTGGGGAGCTGTTTTTT.

The CDR3, as DNA: TGCAGTGCCAGGGGAGGAGAAAAACTGTTTTTT. It encodes CSARGGEKLFF. This chain connects TRBV20-1 to TRBJ1-4, with a weak D call TRBD1 (6 bases). In germline, CDR1 is DFQATT, CDR2 SNEGSKA (reference sequence). The CDR3 extends over 11 amino acids. V lost 6 bases and J lost 8, with 10 bases in between.

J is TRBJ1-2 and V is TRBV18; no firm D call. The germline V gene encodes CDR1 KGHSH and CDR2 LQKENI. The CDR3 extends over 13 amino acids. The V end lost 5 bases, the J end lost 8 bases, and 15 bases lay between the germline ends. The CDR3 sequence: CASSSTQSEGYTF. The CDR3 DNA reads TGTGCCAGCTCATCGACCCAAAGCGAGGGCTACACCTTC.

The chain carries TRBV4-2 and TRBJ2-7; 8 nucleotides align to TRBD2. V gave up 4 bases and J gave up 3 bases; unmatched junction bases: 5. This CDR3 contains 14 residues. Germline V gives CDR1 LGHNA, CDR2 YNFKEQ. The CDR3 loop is CASSRRGGVYEQYF. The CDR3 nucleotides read TGTGCCAGCAGCCGCCGGGGGGGGGTCTACGAGCAGTACTTC.

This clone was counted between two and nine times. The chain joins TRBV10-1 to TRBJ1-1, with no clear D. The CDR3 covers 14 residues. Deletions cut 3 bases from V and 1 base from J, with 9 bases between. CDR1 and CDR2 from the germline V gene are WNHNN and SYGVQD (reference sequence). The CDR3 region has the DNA TGCGCCAGCAGTGAAAACTCCCAGAACACTGAAGCTTTCTTT. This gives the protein CASSENSQNTEAFF.

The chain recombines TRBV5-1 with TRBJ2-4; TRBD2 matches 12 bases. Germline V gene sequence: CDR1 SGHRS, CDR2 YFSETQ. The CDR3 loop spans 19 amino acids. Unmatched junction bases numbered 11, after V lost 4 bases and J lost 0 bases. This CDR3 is CASSHTSGRKLLAKNIQYF. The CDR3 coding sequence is TGCGCCAGCAGCCATACTAGCGGGAGGAAACTTCTAGCCAAAAACATTCAGTACTTC.

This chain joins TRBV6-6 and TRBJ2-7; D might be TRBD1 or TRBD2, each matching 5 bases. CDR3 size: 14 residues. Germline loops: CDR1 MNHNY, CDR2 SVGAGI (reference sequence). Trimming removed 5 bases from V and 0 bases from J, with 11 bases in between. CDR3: CASSDYRSSYEQYF. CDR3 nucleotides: TGTGCCAGCAGTGACTACAGGAGCTCCTACGAGCAGTACTTC.

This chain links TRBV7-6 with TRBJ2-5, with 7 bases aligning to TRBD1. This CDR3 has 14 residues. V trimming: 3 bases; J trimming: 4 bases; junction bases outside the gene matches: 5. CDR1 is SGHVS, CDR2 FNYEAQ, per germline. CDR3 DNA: TGTGCCAGCAGCTTCGACAGGGCAACAGAGACCCAGTACTTC. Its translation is CASSFDRATETQYF.

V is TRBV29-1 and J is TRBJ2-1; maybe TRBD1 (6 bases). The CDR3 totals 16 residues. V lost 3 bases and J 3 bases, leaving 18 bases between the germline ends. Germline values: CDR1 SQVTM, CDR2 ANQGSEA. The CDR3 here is CSVDGGGGRLYNEQFF. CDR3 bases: TGCAGCGTTGACGGAGGTGGGGGCAGACTCTACAATGAGCAGTTCTTC.

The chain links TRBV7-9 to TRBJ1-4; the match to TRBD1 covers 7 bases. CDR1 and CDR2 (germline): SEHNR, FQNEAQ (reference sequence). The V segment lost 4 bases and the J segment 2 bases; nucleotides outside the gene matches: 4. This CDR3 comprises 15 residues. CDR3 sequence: CASSSTGQTNEKLFF. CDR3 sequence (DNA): TGTGCCAGCAGCTCCACGGGACAGACTAATGAAAAACTGTTTTTT.

The CDR3: CASRGPGGNTGELFF. CDR3 DNA sequence: TGCGCCAGCAGGGGGCCAGGGGGTAACACCGGGGAGCTGTTTTTT. J is TRBJ2-2 and V is TRBV5-1; TRBD1 agrees at 7 bases. The CDR3 runs 15 residues. The V and J ends lost 5 bases and 2 bases, in that order; junction bases with no gene match: 6. Germline CDR1 and CDR2: SGHRS and YFSETQ.

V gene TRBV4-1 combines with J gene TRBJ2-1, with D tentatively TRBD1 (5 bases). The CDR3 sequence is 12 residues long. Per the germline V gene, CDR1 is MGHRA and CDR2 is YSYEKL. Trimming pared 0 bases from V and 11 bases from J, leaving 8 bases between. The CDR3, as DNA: TGCGCCAGCAGCCAAGATGGGGCTCAGCAGTTCTTC. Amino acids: CASSQDGAQQFF.

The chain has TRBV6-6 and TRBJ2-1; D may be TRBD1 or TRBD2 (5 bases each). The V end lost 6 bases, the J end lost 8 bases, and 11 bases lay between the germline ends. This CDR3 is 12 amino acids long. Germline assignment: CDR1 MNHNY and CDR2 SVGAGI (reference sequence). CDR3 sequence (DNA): TGTGCCAGCAGCCCCGGGGCTTATGAGCAGTTCTTC. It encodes CASSPGAYEQFF.

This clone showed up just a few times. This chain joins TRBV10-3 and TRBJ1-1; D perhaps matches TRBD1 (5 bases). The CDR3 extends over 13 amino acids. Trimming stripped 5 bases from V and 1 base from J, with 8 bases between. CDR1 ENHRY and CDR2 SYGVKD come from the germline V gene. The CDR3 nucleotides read TGTGCCATCAGTCCGACAGCGAACACTGAAGCTTTCTTT. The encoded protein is CAISPTANTEAFF.

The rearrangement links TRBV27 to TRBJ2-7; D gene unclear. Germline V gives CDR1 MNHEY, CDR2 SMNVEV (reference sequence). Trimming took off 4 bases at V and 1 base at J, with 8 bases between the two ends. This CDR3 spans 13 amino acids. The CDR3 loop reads CASSWGGSYEQYF. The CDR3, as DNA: TGTGCCAGCAGTTGGGGTGGTTCCTACGAGCAGTACTTC.

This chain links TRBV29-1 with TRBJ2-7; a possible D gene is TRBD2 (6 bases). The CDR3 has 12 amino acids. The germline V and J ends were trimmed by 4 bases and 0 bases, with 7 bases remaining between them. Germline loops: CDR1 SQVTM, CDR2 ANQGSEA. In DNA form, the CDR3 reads TGCAGCGTTGCCGGGAGCTCCTACGAGCAGTACTTC. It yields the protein CSVAGSSYEQYF.

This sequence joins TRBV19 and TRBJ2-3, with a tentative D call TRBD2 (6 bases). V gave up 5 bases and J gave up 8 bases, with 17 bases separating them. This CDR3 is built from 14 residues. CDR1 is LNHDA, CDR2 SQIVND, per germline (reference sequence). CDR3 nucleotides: TGTGCCAGTAGTGACCACCGAGAGCGGGCTACGCAGTATTTT. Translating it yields CASSDHRERATQYF.

In nucleotides, the CDR3 is TGTGCCAGCAGTTCATGGACCGGGACTGAAGCTTTCTTT. Translated: CASSSWTGTEAFF. This chain links TRBV27 with TRBJ1-1, with D unclear. Germline V lookup: CDR1 MNHEY, CDR2 SMNVEV (reference sequence). Trimming cost V 4 bases and J 5 bases, with 11 bases left between them. This CDR3 region has 13 residues.

The CDR3 loop is CASSPGTVDEQFF. CDR3 DNA: TGTGCCAGCTCACCGGGGACAGTGGATGAGCAGTTCTTC. The rearrangement links TRBV18 to TRBJ2-1; 7 nucleotides align to TRBD1. This CDR3 contains 13 residues. The V gene end was trimmed by 3 bases and the J gene end by 8 bases; junction bases not matched to a gene: 4. Germline loops: CDR1 KGHSH, CDR2 LQKENI.

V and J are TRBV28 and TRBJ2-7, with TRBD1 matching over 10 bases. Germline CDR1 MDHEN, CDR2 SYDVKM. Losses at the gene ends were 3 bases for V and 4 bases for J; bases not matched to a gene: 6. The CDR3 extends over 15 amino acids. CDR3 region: CASSFPRQGAYEQYF. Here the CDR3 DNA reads TGTGCCAGCAGTTTCCCAAGACAGGGGGCTTACGAGCAGTACTTC. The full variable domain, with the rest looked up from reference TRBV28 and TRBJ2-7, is DVKVTQSSRYLVKRTGEKVFLECVQDMDHENMFWYRQDPGLGLRLIYFSYDVKMKEKGDIPEGYSVSREKKERFSLILESASTNQTSMYLCASSFPRQGAYEQYFGPGTRLTVT.

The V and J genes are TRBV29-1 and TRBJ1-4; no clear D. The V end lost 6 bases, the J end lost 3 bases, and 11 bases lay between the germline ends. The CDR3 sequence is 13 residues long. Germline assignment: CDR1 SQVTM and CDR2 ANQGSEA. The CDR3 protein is CSVAGSPNEKLFF. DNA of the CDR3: TGCAGCGTGGCGGGCAGCCCTAATGAAAAACTGTTTTTT.

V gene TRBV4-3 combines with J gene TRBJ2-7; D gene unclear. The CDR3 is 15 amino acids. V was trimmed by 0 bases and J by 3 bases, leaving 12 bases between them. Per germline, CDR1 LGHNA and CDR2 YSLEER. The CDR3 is CASSQDGLSYYEQYF. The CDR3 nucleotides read TGCGCCAGCAGCCAAGACGGTCTTTCCTACTACGAGCAGTACTTC.

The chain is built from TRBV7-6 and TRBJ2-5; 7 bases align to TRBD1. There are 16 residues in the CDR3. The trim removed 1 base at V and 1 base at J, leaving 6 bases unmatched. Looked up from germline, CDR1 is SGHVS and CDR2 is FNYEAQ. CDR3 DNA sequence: TGTGCCAGCAGCTTAGTGGGGGCAGGGGGCCAAGAGACCCAGTACTTC. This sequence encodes CASSLVGAGGQETQYF.

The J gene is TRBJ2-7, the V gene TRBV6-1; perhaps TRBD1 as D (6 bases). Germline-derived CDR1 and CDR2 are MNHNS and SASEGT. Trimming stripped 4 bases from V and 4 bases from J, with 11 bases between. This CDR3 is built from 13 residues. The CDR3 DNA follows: TGTGCCAGCAGTGCGTACAGGGTGTACGAGCAGTACTTC. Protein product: CASSAYRVYEQYF.

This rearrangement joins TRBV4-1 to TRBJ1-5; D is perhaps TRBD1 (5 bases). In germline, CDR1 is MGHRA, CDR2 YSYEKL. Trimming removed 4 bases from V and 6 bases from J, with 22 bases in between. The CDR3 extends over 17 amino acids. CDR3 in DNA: TGCGCCAGCAGCCCGATACCCGGTTGGGGCGTGAGTCAGCCCCAGCATTTT. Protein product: CASSPIPGWGVSQPQHF.

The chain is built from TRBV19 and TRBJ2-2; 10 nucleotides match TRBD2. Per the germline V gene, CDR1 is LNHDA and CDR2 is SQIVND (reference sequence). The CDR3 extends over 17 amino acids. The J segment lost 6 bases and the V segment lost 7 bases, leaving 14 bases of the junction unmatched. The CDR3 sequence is CASKVASGRGGPGELFF. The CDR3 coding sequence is TGTGCCAGTAAAGTGGCTAGCGGGAGAGGGGGACCCGGGGAGCTGTTTTTT.

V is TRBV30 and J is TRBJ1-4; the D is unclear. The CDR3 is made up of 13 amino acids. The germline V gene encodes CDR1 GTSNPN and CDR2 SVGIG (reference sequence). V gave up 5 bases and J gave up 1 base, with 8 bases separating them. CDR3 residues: CAWEEGTNEKLFF. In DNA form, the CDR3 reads TGTGCCTGGGAGGAAGGAACTAATGAAAAACTGTTTTTT.

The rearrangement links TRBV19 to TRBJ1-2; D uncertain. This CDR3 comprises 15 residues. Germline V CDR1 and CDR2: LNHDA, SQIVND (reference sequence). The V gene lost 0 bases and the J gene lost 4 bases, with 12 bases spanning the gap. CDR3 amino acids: CASSIDRGSRYGYTF. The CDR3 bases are TGTGCCAGTAGTATAGATCGCGGTTCCCGCTATGGCTACACCTTC.